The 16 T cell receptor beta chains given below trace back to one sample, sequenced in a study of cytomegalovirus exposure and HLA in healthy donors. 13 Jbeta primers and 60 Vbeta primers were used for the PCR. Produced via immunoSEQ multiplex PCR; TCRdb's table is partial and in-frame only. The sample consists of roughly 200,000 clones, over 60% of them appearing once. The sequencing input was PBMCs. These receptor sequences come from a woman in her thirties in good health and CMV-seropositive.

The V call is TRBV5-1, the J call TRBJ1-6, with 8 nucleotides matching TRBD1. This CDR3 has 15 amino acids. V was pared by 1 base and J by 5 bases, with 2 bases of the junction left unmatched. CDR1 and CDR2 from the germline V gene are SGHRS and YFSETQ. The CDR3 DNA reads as TGCGCCAGCAGCTTGACAGGGGGGAATAATTCACCCCTCCACTTT. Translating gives CASSLTGGNNSPLHF.

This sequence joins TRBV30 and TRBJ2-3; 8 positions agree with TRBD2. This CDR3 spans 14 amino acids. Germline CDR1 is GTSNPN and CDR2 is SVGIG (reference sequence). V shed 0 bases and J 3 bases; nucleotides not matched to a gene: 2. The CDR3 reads CAWSVGLGTDTQYF. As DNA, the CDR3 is TGTGCCTGGAGTGTGGGACTAGGGACAGATACGCAGTATTTT.

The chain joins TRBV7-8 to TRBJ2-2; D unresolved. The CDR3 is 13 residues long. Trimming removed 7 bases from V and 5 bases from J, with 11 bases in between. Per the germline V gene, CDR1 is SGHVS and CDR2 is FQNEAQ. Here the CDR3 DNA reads TGTGCCAGCAATTCGATCAGAACCGGGGAGCTGTTTTTT. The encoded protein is CASNSIRTGELFF.

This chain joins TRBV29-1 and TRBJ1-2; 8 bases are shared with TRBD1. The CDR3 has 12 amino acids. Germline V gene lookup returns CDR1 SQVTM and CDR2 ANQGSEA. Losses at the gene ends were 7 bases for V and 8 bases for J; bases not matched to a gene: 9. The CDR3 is CSGRGQADGYTF. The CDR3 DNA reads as TGCAGCGGAAGGGGACAGGCAGACGGCTACACCTTC.

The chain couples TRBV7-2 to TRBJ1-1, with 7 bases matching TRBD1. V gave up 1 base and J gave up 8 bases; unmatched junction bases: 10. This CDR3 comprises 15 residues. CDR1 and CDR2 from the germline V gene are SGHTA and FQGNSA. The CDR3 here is CASSLDGTESREAFF. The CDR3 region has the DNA TGTGCCAGCAGCTTAGACGGGACAGAGAGTAGGGAAGCTTTCTTT. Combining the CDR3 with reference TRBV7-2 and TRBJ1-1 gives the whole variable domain GAGVSQSPSNKVTEKGKDVELRCDPISGHTALYWYRQSLGQGLEFLIYFQGNSAPDKSGLPSDRFSAERTGGSVSTLTIQRTQQEDSAVYLCASSLDGTESREAFFGQGTRLTVV.

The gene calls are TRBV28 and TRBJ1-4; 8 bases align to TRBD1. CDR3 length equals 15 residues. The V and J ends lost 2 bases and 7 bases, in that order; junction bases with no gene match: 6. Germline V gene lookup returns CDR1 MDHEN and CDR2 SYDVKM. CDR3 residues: CASSLPGGGGEKLFF. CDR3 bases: TGTGCCAGCAGTTTACCAGGGGGCGGGGGTGAAAAACTGTTTTTT.

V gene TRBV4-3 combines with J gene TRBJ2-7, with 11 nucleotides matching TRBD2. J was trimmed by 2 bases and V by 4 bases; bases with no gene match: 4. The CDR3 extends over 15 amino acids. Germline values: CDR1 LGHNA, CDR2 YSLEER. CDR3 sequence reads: CASSLGLAAPYEQYF. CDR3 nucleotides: TGCGCCAGCAGCCTGGGACTAGCGGCCCCCTACGAGCAGTACTTC.

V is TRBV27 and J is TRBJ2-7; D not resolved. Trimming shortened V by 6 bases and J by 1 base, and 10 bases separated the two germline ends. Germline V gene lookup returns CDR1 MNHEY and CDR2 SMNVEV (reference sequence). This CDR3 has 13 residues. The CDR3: CASRYGRSYEQYF. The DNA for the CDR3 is TGTGCCAGCAGATACGGTAGATCCTACGAGCAGTACTTC.

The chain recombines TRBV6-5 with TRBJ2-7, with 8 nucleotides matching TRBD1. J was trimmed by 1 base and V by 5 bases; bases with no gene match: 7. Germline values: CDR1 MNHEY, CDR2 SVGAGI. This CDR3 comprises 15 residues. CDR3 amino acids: CASSRQGFESYEQYF. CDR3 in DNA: TGTGCCAGCAGTCGACAGGGGTTCGAGTCCTACGAGCAGTACTTC.

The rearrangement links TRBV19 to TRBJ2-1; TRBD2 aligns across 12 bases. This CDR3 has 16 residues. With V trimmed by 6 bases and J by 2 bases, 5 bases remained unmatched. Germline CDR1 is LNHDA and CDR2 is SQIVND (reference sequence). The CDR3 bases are TGTGCCAGTAGGGGACTAGCGGGTTTGGCCTACAATGAGCAGTTCTTC. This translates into CASRGLAGLAYNEQFF.

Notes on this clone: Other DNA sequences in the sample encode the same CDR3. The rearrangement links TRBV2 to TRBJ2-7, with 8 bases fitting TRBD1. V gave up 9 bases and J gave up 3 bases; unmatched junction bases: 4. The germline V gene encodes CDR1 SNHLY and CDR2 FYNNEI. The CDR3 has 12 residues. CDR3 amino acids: CASRDRGYEQYF. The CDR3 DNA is TGTGCCAGTAGAGACAGGGGCTACGAGCAGTACTTC.

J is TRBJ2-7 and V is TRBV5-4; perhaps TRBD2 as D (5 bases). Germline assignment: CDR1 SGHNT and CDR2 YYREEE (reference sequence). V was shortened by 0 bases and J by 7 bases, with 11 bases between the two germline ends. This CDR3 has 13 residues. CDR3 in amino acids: CASSLGGLGEQYF. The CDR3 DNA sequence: TGTGCCAGCAGCTTGGGAGGGCTGGGTGAGCAGTACTTC. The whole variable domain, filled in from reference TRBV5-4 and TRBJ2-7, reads ETGVTQSPTHLIKTRGQQVTLRCSSQSGHNTVSWYQQALGQGPQFIFQYYREEENGRGNFPPRFSGLQFPNYSSELNVNALELDDSALYLCASSLGGLGEQYFGPGTRLTVT.

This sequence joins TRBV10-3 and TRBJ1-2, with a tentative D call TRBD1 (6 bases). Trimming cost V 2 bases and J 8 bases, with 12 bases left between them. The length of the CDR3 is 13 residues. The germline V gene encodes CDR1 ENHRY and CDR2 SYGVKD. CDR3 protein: CAISEHREVGYTF. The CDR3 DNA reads TGTGCCATCAGTGAGCACAGGGAAGTGGGCTACACCTTC.

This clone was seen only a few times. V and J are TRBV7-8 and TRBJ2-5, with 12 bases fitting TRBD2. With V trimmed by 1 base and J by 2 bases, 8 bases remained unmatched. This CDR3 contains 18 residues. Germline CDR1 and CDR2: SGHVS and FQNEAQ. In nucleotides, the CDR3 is TGTGCCAGCAGCTTAGGGACTAGCGGGGTCGGGACTCAAGAGACCCAGTACTTC. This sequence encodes CASSLGTSGVGTQETQYF.

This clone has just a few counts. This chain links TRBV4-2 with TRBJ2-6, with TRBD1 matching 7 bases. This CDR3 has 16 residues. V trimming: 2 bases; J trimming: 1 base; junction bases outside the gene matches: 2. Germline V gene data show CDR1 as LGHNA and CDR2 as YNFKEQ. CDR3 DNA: TGTGCCAGCAGCCAAACAGGGGTGTCTGGGGCCAACGTCCTGACTTTC. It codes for CASSQTGVSGANVLTF.

This CDR3 reads CASSQSAGLNGNTIYF. The CDR3 DNA is TGCGCCAGCAGCCAAAGCGCGGGGCTAAATGGAAACACCATATATTTT. J is TRBJ1-3 and V is TRBV4-3, with a tentative D call TRBD1 (5 bases). V lost 2 bases to trimming and J lost 3 bases, with 14 bases between them. Germline-derived CDR1 and CDR2 are LGHNA and YSLEER. The CDR3 extends over 16 amino acids.